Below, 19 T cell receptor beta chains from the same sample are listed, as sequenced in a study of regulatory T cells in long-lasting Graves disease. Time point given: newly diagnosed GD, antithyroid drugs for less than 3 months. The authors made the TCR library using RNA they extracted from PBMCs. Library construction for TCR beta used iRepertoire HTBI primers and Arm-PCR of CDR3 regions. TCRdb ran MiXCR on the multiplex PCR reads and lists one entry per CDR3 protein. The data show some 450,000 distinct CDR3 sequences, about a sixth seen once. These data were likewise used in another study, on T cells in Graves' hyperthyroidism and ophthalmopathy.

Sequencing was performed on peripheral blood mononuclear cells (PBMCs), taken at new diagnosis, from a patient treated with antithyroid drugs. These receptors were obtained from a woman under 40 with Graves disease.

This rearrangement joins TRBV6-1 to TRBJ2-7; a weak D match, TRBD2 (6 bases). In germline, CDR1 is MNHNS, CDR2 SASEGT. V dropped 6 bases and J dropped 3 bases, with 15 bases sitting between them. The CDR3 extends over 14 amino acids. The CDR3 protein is CASRRDSSDYEQYF. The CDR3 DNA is TGTGCCAGCAGACGGGACTCTAGCGACTACGAGCAGTACTTC.

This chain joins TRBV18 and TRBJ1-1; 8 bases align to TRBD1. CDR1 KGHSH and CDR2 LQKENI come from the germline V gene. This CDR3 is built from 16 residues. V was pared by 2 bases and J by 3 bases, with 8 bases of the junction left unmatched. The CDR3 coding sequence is TGTGCCAGCTCACCAGGGACAGGAATGGGGTACACTGAAGCTTTCTTT. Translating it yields CASSPGTGMGYTEAFF.

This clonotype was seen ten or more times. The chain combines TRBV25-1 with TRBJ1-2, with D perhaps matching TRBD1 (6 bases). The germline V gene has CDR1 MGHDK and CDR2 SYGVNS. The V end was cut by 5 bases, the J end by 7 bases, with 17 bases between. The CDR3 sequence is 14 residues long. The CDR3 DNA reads TGTGCCAGCAGTCCACAGGGACGGGTTGGTGGCTACACCTTC. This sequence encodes CASSPQGRVGGYTF.

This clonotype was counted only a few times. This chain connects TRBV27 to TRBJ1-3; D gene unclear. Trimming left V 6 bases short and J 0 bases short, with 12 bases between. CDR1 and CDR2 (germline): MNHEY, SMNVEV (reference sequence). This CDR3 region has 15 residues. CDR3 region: CASSPSGGSGNTIYF. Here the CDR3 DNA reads TGTGCCAGCAGCCCTTCGGGAGGCTCTGGAAACACCATATATTTT.

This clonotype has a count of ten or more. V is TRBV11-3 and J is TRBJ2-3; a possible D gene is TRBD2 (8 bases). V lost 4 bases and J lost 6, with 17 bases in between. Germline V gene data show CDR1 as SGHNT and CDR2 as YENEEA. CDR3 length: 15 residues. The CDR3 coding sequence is TGTGCCAGCAGCTCAGGACTAGCCAGGGGGGATACGCAGTATTTT. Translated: CASSSGLARGDTQYF.

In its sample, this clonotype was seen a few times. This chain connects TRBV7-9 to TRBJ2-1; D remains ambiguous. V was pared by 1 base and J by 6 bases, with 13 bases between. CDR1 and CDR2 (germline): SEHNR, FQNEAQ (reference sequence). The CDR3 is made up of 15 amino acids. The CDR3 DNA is TGTGCCAGCAGCTTAGTTTTAGGTCAGAGCAATGAGCAGTTCTTC. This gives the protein CASSLVLGQSNEQFF.

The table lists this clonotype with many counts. The CDR3: CASSVGGSARNTGELFF. CDR3 DNA sequence: TGTGCCAGCAGCGTAGGGGGGTCGGCCAGGAACACCGGGGAGCTGTTTTTT. This chain connects TRBV9 to TRBJ2-2; D is possibly TRBD1 or TRBD2 (5 bases each). The CDR3 spans 17 residues. The germline V and J ends were trimmed by 0 bases and 1 base, with 13 bases remaining between them. Germline values: CDR1 SGDLS, CDR2 YYNGEE.

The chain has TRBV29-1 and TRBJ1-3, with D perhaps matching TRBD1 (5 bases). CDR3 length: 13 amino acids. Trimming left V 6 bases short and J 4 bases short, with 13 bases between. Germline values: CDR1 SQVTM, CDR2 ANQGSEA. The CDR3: CSVVQGGGNTIYF. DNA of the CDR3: TGCAGCGTCGTCCAGGGTGGGGGAAACACCATATATTTT. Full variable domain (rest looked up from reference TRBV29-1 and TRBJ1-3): SAVISQKPSRDICQRGTSLTIQCQVDSQVTMMFWYRQQPGQSLTLIATANQGSEATYESGFVIDKFPISRPNLTFSTLTVSNMSPEDSSIYLCSVVQGGGNTIYFGEGSWLTVV.

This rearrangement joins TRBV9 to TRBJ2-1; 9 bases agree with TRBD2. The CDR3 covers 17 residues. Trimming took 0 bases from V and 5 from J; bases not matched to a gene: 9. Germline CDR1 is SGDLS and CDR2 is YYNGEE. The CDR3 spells CASSVGSMTSGNNEQFF. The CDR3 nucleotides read TGTGCCAGCAGCGTAGGGTCGATGACTAGCGGTAACAATGAGCAGTTCTTC.

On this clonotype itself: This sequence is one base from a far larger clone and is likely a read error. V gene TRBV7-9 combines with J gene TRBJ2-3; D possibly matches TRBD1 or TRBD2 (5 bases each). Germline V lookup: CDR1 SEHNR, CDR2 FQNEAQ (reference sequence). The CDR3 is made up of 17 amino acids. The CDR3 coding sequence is TGTGCCAGCAGCCGGGGTCACGAACCAGCTAGCACAGGTACGCAGTATTTT. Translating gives CASSRGHEPASTGTQYF.

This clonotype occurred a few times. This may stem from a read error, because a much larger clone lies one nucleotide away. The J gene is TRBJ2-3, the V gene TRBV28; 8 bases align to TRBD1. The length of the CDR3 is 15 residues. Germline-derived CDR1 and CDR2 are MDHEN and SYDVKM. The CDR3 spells CASSSLGTGTGTQYF. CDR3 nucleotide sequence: TGTGCCAGCAGTTCTTTGGGGACAGGCACAGGTACGCAGTATTTT.

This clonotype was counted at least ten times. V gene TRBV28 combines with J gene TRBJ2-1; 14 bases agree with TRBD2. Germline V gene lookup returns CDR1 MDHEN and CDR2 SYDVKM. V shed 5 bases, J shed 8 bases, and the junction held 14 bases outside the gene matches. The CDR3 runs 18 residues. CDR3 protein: CASSHPMTSGRGGDEQFF. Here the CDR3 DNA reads TGTGCCAGCAGTCACCCCATGACTAGCGGGAGGGGGGGGGATGAGCAGTTCTTC. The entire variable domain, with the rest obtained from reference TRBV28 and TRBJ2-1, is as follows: DVKVTQSSRYLVKRTGEKVFLECVQDMDHENMFWYRQDPGLGLRLIYFSYDVKMKEKGDIPEGYSVSREKKERFSLILESASTNQTSMYLCASSHPMTSGRGGDEQFFGPGTRLTVL.

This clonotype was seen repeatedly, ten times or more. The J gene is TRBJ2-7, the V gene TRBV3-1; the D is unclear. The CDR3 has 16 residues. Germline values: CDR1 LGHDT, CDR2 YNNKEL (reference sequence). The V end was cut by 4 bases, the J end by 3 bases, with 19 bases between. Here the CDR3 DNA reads TGTGCCAGCAGCCCCCCAAAGGGAAAGTCCCGCTACGAGCAGTACTTC. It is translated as CASSPPKGKSRYEQYF.

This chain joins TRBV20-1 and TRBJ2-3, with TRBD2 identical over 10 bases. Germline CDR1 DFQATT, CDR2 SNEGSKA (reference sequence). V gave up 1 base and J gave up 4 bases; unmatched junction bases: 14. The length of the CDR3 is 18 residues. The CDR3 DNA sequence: TGCAGTGCTAGAGTGGGGCTAGCGGGAGAAGGGTCTGCAGATACGCAGTATTTT. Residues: CSARVGLAGEGSADTQYF.

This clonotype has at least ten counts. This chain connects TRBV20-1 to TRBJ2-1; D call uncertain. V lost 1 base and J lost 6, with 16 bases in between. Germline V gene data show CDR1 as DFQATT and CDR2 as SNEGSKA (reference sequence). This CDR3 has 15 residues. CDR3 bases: TGCAGTGCTAGAGTAACGGTGAGAATCAGCAATGAGCAGTTCTTC. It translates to CSARVTVRISNEQFF.

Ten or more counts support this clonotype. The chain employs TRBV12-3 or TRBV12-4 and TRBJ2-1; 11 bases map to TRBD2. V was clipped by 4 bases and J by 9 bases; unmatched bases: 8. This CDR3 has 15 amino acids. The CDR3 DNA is TGTGCCAGCAGTTCACTACTAGCGGGAGTCGGTGAGCAGTTCTTC. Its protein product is CASSSLLAGVGEQFF.

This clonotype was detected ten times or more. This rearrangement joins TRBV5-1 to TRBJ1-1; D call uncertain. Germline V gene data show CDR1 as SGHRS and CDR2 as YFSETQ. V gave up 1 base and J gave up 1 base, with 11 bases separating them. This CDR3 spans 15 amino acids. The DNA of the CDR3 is TGCGCCAGCAGCTTGATGGCAGGAGAGAACACTGAAGCTTTCTTT. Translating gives CASSLMAGENTEAFF.

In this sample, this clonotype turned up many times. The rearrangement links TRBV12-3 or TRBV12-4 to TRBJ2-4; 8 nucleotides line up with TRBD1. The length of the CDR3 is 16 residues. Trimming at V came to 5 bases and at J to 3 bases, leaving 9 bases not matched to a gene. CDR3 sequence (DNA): TGTGCCAGCAGTCCGCAGGGGGCACAATACAAAAACATTCAGTACTTC. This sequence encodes CASSPQGAQYKNIQYF.

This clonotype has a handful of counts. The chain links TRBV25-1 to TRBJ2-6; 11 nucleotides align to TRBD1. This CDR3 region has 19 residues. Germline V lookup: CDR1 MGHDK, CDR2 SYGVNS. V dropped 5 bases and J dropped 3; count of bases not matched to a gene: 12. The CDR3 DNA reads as TGTGCCAGCAGTCCCCCCTTGGACAGGGGGCCTGGTGGGGCCAACGTCCTGACTTTC. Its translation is CASSPPLDRGPGGANVLTF.